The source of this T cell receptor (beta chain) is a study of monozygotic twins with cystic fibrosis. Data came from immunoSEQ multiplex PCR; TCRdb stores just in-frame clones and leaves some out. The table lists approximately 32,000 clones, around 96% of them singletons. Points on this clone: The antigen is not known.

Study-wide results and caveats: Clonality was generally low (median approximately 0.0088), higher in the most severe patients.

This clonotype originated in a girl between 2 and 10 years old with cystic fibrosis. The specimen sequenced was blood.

CDR3 sequence reads: CASSQAPAGARETQYF. CDR3 in DNA: TGCGCCAGCAGCCAAGCCCCAGCGGGAGCGAGGGAGACCCAGTACTTC. V is TRBV4-1 and J is TRBJ2-5; 8 bases line up with TRBD2. The CDR3 spans 16 residues. The V segment lost 1 base and the J segment 5 bases; nucleotides outside the gene matches: 9. Germline V gene data show CDR1 as MGHRA and CDR2 as YSYEKL.